This entry describes one T cell receptor beta chain. Its binding antigen is unknown. Nothing much larger sits one base from this clone, and base qualities are not available. TCRbeta CDR3 regions were amplified from genomic DNA using the immunoSEQ Assay, a bias-controlled multiplex PCR. Concerning the study's data processing: The number of nucleated cells in each sample was estimated by amplification of reference gene primers within the assay. Sequence reads were collapsed and filtered to measure the absolute abundance of every unique TCRbeta CDR3 rearrangement. For each sample, productive Simpson clonality was calculated by taking the square root of Simpson's diversity index across productive rearrangements. This immuneACCESS table, as held by TCRdb, lists in-frame sequences with V and J called but not all clones. Of the missing ones, under half trace to an unresolved V gene in checked studies; the others have no known cause. Clone size and the V and J calls come from that table; the DNA yielded D and trimming. A total of 83,000 or so clones appear in this sample, around nine tenths of them only once. The top ten hold approximately 8% of the sample.

The junction shows trimming of 4 bases on V and 2 bases on J, plus 11 bases between the germline ends. The CDR3 runs 14 amino acids, cysteine and phenylalanine included. The read is trimmed to its CDR3 DNA, 42 bases read in frame from base 1. Taken from the germline V gene, the CDR1 and CDR2 loops are SGHRS and YFSETQ. This sample is part of a study of blood T cell repertoires in COVID-19 (dated by TCRdb to the early 2020s). Study-level background: Samples from collaborators originated in the United States, Italy and Spain and spanned both the acute and convalescent phases of COVID-19. Where available, HLA class I and class II types were obtained from metadata supplied by the sample provider rather than from assay-based typing. Samples came from the ongoing ImmuneRACE study (first 160 participants) plus 1,254 subjects from 6 global collaborators. The dataset comprised deeply sampled blood TCRbeta repertoires from subjects exposed to, actively infected with, or recovered from COVID-19. The repertoires were released in a freely available public database meant as a resource for research on the immune response to SARS-CoV-2. The sample metadata nearly always contained a de-identified subject ID, COVID-19 status, age in years and sex. The prospective study material was composed of cDNA or gDNA derived from T cells, B-cell-depleted T cells, or PBMCs. Findings and caveats that apply to the study as a whole: The amount of clinical and demographic metadata varied by source and participant and was provided uncurated.

The collaborating institutions used their own protocols to collect whole blood in K2EDTA tubes. For TCRbeta analysis, collaborator samples were shipped as frozen whole blood, as isolated PBMCs, or as DNA extracted from either sample type. The specimen sequenced was peripheral blood. The V gene is TRBV5-1 and the J gene is TRBJ2-3; the D segment cannot be called with confidence. The receptor's source is a man older than 75 with active or convalescent COVID-19. The DNA is TGCGCCAGCAGCCTGGACCACTACACAGATACGCAGTATTTT. Its translation is CASSLDHYTDTQYF.